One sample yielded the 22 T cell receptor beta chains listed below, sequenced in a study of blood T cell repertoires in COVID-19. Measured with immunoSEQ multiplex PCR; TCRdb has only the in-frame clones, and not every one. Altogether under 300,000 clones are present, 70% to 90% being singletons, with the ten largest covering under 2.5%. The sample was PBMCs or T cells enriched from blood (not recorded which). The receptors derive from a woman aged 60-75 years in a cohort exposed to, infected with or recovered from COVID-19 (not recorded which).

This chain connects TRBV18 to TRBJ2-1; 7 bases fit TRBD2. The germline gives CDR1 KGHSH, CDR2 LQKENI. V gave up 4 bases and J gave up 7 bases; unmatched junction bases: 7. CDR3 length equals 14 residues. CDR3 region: CASSQMNGRNEQFF. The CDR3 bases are TGTGCCAGCTCACAGATGAACGGGAGGAATGAGCAGTTCTTC.

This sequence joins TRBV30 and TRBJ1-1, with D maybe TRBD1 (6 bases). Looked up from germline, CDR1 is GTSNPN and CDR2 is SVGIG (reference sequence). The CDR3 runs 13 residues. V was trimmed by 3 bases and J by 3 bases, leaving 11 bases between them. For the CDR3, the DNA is TGTGCCTGGAGGGGGCACAGGGACACTGAAGCTTTCTTT. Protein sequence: CAWRGHRDTEAFF.

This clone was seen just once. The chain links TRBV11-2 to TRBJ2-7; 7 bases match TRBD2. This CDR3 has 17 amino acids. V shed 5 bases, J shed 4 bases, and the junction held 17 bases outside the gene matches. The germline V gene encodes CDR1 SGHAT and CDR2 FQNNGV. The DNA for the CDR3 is TGTGCCAGCAGCGCCCGCGCTAGCGGCAACCCTCATTACGAGCAGTACTTC. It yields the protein CASSARASGNPHYEQYF.

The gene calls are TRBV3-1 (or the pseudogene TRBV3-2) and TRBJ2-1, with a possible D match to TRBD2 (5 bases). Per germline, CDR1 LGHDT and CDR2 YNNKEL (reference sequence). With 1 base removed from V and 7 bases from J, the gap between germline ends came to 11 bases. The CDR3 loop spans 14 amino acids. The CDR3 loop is CASSQGTGRNEQFF. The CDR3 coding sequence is TGTGCCAGCAGCCAAGGGACTGGGCGTAATGAGCAGTTCTTC.

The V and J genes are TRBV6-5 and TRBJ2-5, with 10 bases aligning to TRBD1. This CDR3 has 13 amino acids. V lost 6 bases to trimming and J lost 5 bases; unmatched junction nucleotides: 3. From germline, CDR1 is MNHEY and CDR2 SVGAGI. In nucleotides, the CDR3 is TGTGCCAGCAGCCGGGACAGGGGTGAGACCCAGTACTTC. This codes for CASSRDRGETQYF.

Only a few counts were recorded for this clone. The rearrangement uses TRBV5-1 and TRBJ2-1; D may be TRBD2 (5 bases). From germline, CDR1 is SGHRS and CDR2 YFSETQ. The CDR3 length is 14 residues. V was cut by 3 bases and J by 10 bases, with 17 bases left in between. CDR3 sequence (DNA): TGCGCCAGCAGCTGGTCCGGGGATACCCTCGAGCAGTTCTTC. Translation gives CASSWSGDTLEQFF.

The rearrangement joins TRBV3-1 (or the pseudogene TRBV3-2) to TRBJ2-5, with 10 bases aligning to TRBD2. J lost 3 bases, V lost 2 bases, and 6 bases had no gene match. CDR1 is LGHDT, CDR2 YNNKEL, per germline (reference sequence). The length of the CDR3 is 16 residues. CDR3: CASSQPSGRGEETQYF. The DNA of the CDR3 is TGTGCCAGCAGCCAACCCAGCGGGAGGGGAGAAGAGACCCAGTACTTC.

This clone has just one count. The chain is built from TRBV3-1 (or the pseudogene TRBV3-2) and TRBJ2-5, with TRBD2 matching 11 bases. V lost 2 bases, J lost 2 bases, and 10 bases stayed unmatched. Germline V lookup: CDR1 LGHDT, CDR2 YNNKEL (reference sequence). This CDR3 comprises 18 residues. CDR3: CASSQSTSGSRGQETQYF. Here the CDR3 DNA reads TGTGCCAGCAGCCAATCCACTAGCGGGAGTCGCGGGCAAGAGACCCAGTACTTC.

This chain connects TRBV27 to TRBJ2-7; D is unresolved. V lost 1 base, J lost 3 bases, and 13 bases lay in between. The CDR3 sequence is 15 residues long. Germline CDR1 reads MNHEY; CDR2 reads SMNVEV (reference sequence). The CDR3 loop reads CASSLLLDSNYEQYF. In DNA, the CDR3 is TGTGCCAGCAGTTTATTACTCGACTCCAACTACGAGCAGTACTTC.

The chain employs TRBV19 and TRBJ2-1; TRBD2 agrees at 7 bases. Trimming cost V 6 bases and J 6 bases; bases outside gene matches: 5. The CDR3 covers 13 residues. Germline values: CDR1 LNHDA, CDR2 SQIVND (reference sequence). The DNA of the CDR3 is TGTGCCAGTAGAGGGACGGGGGGCAATGAGCAGTTCTTC. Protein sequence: CASRGTGGNEQFF.

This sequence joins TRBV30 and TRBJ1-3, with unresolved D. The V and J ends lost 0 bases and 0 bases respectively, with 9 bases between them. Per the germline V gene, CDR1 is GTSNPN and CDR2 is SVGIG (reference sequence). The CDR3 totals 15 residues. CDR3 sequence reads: CAWSVRRGSGNTIYF. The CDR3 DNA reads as TGTGCCTGGAGTGTACGACGGGGCTCTGGAAACACCATATATTTT.

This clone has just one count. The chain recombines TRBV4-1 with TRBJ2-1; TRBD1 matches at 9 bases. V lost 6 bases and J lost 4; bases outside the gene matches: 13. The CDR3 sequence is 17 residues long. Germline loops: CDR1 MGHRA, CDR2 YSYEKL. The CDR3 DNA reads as TGCGCCAGCAGATACGCCTCCGAGACAGGGGGATACAATGAGCAGTTCTTC. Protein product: CASRYASETGGYNEQFF.

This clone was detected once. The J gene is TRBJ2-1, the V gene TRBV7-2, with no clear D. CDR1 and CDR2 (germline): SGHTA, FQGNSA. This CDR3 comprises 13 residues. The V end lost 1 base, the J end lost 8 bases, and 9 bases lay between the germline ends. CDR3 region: CASSLVWQDEQFF. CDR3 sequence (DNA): TGTGCCAGCAGCTTAGTCTGGCAGGATGAGCAGTTCTTC.

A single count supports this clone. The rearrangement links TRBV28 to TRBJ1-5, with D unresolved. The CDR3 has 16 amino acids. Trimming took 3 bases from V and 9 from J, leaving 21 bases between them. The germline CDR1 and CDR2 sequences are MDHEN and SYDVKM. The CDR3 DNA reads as TGTGCCAGCAGTTTTCGGGGTAAGATGTCTCTAATGCCCCAGCATTTT. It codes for CASSFRGKMSLMPQHF.

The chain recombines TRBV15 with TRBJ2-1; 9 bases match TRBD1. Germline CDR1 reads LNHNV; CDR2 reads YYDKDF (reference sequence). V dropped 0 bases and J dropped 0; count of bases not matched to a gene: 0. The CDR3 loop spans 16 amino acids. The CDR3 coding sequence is TGTGCCACCAGCAGAGAGACAGGGGGCTCCTACAATGAGCAGTTCTTC. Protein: CATSRETGGSYNEQFF.

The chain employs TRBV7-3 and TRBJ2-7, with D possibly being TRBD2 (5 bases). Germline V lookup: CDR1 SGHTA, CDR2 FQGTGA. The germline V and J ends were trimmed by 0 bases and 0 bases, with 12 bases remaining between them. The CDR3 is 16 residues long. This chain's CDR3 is CASSLTAAGYSYEQYF. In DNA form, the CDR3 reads TGTGCCAGCAGCTTAACAGCGGCAGGATACTCCTACGAGCAGTACTTC.

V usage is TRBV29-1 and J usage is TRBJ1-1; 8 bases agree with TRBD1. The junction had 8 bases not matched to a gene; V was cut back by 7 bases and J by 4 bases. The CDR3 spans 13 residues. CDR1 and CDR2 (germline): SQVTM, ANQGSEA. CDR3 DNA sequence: TGCAGCGCGAGCGACAGGGGCTTCACTGAAGCTTTCTTT. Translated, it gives CSASDRGFTEAFF.

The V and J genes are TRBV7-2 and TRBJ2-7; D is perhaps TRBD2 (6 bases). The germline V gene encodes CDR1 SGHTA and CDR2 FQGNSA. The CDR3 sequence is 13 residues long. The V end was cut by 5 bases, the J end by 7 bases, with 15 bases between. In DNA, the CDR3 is TGTGCCAGCAGCCATCCTCAGGCGGGGGAGCAGTACTTC. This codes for CASSHPQAGEQYF.

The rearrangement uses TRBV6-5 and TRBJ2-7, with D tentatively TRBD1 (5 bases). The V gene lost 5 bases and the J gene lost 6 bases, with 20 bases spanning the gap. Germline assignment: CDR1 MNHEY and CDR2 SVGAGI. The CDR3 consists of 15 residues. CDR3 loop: CASSQSSTGRGEQYF. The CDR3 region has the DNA TGTGCCAGCAGTCAATCATCCACAGGCCGTGGCGAGCAGTACTTC.

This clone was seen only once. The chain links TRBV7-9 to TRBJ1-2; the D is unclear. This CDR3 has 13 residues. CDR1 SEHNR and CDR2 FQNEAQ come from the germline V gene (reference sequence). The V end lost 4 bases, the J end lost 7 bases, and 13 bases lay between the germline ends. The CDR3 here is CASSWEVEFGYTF. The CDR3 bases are TGTGCCAGCAGCTGGGAGGTGGAATTTGGCTACACCTTC. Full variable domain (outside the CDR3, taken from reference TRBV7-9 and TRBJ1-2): DTGVSQNPRHKITKRGQNVTFRCDPISEHNRLYWYRQTLGQGPEFLTYFQNEAQLEKSRLLSDRFSAERPKGSFSTLEIQRTEQGDSAMYLCASSWEVEFGYTFGSGTRLTVV.

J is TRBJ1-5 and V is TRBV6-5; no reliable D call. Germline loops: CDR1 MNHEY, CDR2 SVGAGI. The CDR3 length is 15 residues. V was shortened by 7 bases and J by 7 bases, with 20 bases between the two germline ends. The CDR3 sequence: CASKWSLEGWQPQHF. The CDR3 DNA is TGTGCCAGCAAGTGGTCGCTCGAGGGTTGGCAGCCCCAGCATTTT.

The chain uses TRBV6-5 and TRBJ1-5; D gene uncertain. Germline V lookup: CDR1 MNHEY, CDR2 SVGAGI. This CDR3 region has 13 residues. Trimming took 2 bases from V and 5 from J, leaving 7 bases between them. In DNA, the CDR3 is TGTGCCAGCAGTTACGGGCCTGATCAGCCCCAGCATTTT. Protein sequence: CASSYGPDQPQHF.